The text below deals with one T cell receptor beta chain. The antigen is undetermined. This specimen belongs to a study of T-cell reconstitution after alpha-beta-depleted transplantation in children. Unique molecular identifiers were built into the TCRbeta library. TCRdb passed the PCR reads through MiXCR, listing each CDR3 protein once. This table holds approximately 130,000 distinct CDR3 sequences, roughly 10% found once. Study-wide points: At one year after transplant, newly produced T cells mostly accounted for T-cell counts and diversity. In some patients, recipient T cells and intrathymic progenitors surviving conditioning explained high day-60 diversity. Roughly two months post-transplant, alpha-beta T cells reportedly originated from several hundred graft clones that had expanded.

Germline V CDR1 and CDR2: DFQATT, SNEGSKA (reference sequence). The V gene lost 7 bases and the J gene lost 1 base, with 13 bases spanning the gap. CDR3 size: 14 residues. The V gene is TRBV20-1, the J gene TRBJ2-2; D gene ambiguous. Material: PBMCs, mostly from graft donor cells, obtained 180 days after TCRalphabeta/CD19-depleted stem cell transplant. The sequence derives from a girl under three years old who had a stem cell transplant for combined immunodeficiency, so the T cells may come from the graft donor. The CDR3 protein is CSVVAPKNTGELFF. The CDR3 bases are TGCAGTGTAGTCGCCCCGAAGAACACCGGGGAGCTGTTTTTT.